This TCR beta chain comes out of a study of T cells in localized non-small cell lung cancer. Measured with immunoSEQ multiplex PCR; TCRdb has only the in-frame clones, and not every one. The sample includes approximately 76,000 clones, around 82% of them seen just once. A remark on this clone: The antigen remains undetermined.

Whole-study findings and limits: Appearances in adjacent lung were noted for a median roughly 58 of the top 100 tumor clones. Overall survival was longer when the density of T cells in the blood was higher. Without multi-region sequencing, intratumor heterogeneity could not be excluded. Of the tissues analyzed, uninvolved adjacent lung showed maximal T cell clonality, greater than tumor.

The CDR3 sequence is 14 residues long. Germline CDR1 is SGHKS and CDR2 is YYEKEE (reference sequence). Between the trimmed V and J ends, which lost 0 bases and 2 bases, there was a span of 6 bases. The origin of this receptor is a female donor of 60 years or more with stage I lung adenocarcinoma. V is TRBV5-5 and J is TRBJ1-3; the D is unclear. The sample here was peripheral blood, taken before any cancer treatment. In nucleotides, the CDR3 is TGTGCCAGCAGCTTGGGGGGAACTGGAAACACCATATATTTT. Its protein is CASSLGGTGNTIYF.